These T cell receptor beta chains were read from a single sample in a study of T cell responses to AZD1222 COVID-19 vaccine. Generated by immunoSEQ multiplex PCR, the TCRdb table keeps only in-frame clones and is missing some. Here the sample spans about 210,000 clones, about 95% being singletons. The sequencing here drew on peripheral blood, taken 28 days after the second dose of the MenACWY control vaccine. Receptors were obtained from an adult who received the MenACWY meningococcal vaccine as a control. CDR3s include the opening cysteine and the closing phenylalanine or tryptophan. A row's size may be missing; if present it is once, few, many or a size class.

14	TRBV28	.	CASSGGQLYQPQHF
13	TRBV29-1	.	CSVARTGINEQFF
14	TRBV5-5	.	CASSLRQGYSPLHF
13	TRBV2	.	CASSRDVSYEQYF
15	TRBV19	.	CASSTGPGSNQPQHF
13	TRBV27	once	CASSGQGNSPLHF
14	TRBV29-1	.	CSVVGTGLNTEAFF
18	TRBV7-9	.	CASSLWSGPLSSYNEQFF
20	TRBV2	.	CASSEGFEQGPSPSGNTIYF
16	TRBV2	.	CASSEALAGRSYEQYF